These 8 T cell receptor beta chains came from one sample sequenced in a study of T cells in Graves' hyperthyroidism and ophthalmopathy. RNA transcripts served as the template for amplifying TCR beta CDR3 regions. RT-PCR in the first round (using the HTBI primer set) targeted the TCR CDR3. Each CDR3 protein is one row after TCRdb ran MiXCR on the multiplex PCR reads. Of hundreds of thousands of distinct CDR3 sequences listed, around a sixth were seen once; the top ten hold approximately 15%. The material sequenced was blood. The receptors originated from a woman aged 45-65 years with Graves' hyperthyroidism that later progressed to Graves' ophthalmopathy.

At least ten counts were recorded for this clonotype. The chain joins TRBV12-3 or TRBV12-4 to TRBJ1-4; 7 bases agree with TRBD1. Germline trimming cut 5 bases from V and 8 bases from J; bases unmatched to any gene: 8. The CDR3 is 14 amino acids. CDR3: CASSRDSFSEKLFF. In DNA, the CDR3 is TGTGCCAGCAGTCGGGACAGTTTTTCAGAAAAACTGTTTTTT.

Comments on this clonotype: This may be a read error: a much more frequent sequence differs by one nucleotide. J is TRBJ2-3 and V is TRBV20-1, with no clear D. Trimming left V 5 bases short and J 0 bases short, with 12 bases between. The germline gives CDR1 DFQATT, CDR2 SNEGSKA (reference sequence). The CDR3 totals 14 residues. CDR3 sequence: CSAQDGSSTDTQYF. The CDR3 DNA follows: TGCAGTGCTCAGGACGGATCTAGCACAGATACGCAGTATTTT.

A few counts support this clonotype. This chain joins TRBV27 and TRBJ1-1, with TRBD1 as a possible D gene (6 bases). The germline V gene has CDR1 MNHEY and CDR2 SMNVEV (reference sequence). Trimming stripped 6 bases from V and 3 bases from J, with 17 bases between. The length of the CDR3 is 15 residues. The CDR3 DNA reads as TGTGCCAGCAGGGACAGCGGGGCCGGGGACACTGAAGCTTTCTTT. Protein sequence: CASRDSGAGDTEAFF.

This rearrangement joins TRBV14 to TRBJ2-5, with D tentatively TRBD2 (6 bases). Per germline, CDR1 SGHDN and CDR2 FVKESK. V lost 0 bases to trimming and J lost 4 bases, with 15 bases between them. The CDR3 spans 16 residues. Here the CDR3 reads CASSQDWRQGGETQYF. CDR3 bases: TGTGCCAGCAGCCAAGATTGGCGCCAGGGAGGAGAGACCCAGTACTTC.

The rearrangement uses TRBV20-1 and TRBJ2-1; D gene uncertain. The CDR3 totals 15 residues. Germline loops: CDR1 DFQATT, CDR2 SNEGSKA (reference sequence). Trimming left V 3 bases short and J 2 bases short, with 14 bases between. This CDR3 is CSARARLDPYNEQFF. CDR3 coding DNA: TGCAGTGCTAGGGCCCGGCTAGACCCCTACAATGAGCAGTTCTTC.

This chain uses TRBV12-5 with TRBJ1-5; 10 bases fit TRBD1. The ends lost 6 bases at V and 7 bases at J; junction bases unmatched: 3. The CDR3 spans 13 residues. Per germline, CDR1 LGHNT and CDR2 FRNRAP. CDR3 protein: CASGGTGAQPQHF. The CDR3 coding sequence is TGTGCTAGTGGAGGGACAGGGGCACAGCCCCAGCATTTT.

In DNA, the CDR3 is TGTGCCAGCATATTTGAGGGGGCTGAAGCTTTCTTT. It yields the protein CASIFEGAEAFF. This rearrangement joins TRBV7-8 to TRBJ1-1, with TRBD1 as a possible D gene (6 bases). CDR3 size: 12 residues. V was clipped by 7 bases and J by 6 bases, with 12 bases between them. CDR1 and CDR2 (germline): SGHVS, FQNEAQ.

The V and J genes are TRBV12-5 and TRBJ1-5; no definite D call. The CDR3 runs 18 residues. Germline V gene lookup returns CDR1 LGHNT and CDR2 FRNRAP. Trimming left V 1 base short and J 0 bases short, with 16 bases between. The CDR3 is CASGLGVREIYSNQPQHF. The CDR3 DNA sequence: TGTGCTAGTGGTTTGGGGGTTAGGGAGATTTATAGCAATCAGCCCCAGCATTTT.